This note documents a single T cell receptor beta chain sequence. The entirety of the isolated RNA underwent reverse transcription, so expressed TCRB transcripts were sequenced. Assay: immunoSEQ multiplex PCR; the TCRdb copy retains only in-frame clones and omits some. In the table there are more than 300,000 clones, roughly 12% of which are singletons. The record originates from a study of beta chain features in type 1 diabetes. V lost 0 bases to trimming and J lost 1 base, with 6 bases between them. This CDR3 contains 14 residues. CDR1 and CDR2 from the germline V gene are WSHSY and SAAADI. Heparinised blood was drawn once per donor, averaging approximately 100 mL.

The clonotype comes from a young man in good health. The sample consisted of naive CD4+ T cells from blood. The chain employs TRBV10-2 and TRBJ2-5; D unclear. The CDR3 DNA reads as TGCGCCAGCAGTGAGTCAGCCGGCCAAGAGACCCAGTACTTC. Translation: CASSESAGQETQYF.